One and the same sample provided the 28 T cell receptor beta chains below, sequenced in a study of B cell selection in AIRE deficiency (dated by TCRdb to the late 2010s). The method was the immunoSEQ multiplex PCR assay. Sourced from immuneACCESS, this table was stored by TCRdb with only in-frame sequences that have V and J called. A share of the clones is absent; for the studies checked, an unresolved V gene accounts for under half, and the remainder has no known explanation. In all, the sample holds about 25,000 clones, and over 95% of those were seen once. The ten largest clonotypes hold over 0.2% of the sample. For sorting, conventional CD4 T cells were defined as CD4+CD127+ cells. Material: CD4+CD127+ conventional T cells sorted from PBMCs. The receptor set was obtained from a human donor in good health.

Written as DNA, the CDR3 is TGTGCCATCAGTGAGGAACAGGGTAAAAGCTACACCTTC. Its translation is CAISEEQGKSYTF. The rearrangement joins TRBV10-3 to TRBJ1-2, with D perhaps matching TRBD1 (6 bases). Deletions cut 2 bases from V and 9 bases from J, with 13 bases between. Germline lookup yields CDR1 ENHRY and CDR2 SYGVKD. The CDR3 has 13 residues.

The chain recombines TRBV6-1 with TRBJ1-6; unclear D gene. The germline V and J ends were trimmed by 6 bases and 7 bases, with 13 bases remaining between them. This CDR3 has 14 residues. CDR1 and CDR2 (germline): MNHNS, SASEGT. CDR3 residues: CASSGGRLNSPLHF. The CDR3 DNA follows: TGTGCCAGCAGCGGCGGGCGGTTGAATTCACCCCTCCACTTT.

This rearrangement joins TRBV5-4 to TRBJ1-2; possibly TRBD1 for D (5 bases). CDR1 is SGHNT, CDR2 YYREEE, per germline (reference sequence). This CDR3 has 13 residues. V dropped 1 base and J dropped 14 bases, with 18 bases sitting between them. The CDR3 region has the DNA TGTGCCAGCAGCTTGTCCGGGACTCAAAAGAGGACCTTC. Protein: CASSLSGTQKRTF.

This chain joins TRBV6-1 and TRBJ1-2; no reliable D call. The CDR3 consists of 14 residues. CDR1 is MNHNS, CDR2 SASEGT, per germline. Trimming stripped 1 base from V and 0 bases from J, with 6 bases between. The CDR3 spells CASSEEQANYGYTF. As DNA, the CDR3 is TGTGCCAGCAGTGAAGAGCAAGCTAACTATGGCTACACCTTC.

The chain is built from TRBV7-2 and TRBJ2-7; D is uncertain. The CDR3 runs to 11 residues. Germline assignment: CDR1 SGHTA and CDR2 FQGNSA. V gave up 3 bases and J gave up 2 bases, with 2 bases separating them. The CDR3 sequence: CASSFAYEQYF. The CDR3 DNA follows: TGTGCCAGCAGCTTCGCCTACGAGCAGTACTTC. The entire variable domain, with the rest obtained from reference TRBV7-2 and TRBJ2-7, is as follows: GAGVSQSPSNKVTEKGKDVELRCDPISGHTALYWYRQSLGQGLEFLIYFQGNSAPDKSGLPSDRFSAERTGGSVSTLTIQRTQQEDSAVYLCASSFAYEQYFGPGTRLTVT.

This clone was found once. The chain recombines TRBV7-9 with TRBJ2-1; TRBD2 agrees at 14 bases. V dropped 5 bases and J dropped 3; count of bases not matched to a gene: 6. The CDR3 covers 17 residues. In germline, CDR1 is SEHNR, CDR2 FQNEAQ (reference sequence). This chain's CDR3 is CASSIGTSGRGYNEQFF. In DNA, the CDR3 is TGTGCCAGCAGCATAGGGACTAGCGGGAGAGGCTACAATGAGCAGTTCTTC.

The CDR3 protein is CASSSSSLAGGPVDTQYF. The CDR3 DNA reads as TGCGCCAGCAGCTCGAGTAGTCTAGCGGGAGGGCCGGTAGATACGCAGTATTTT. The rearrangement links TRBV5-1 to TRBJ2-3; 12 bases align to TRBD2. Germline values: CDR1 SGHRS, CDR2 YFSETQ. The trim removed 3 bases at V and 5 bases at J, leaving 13 bases unmatched. The CDR3 sequence is 18 residues long.

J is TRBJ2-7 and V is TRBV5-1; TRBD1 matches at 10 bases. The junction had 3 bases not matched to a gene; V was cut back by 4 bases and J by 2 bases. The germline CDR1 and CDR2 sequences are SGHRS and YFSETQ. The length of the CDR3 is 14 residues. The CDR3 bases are TGCGCCAGCAGCGCGGGACAGGGGCCCTACGAGCAGTACTTC. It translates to CASSAGQGPYEQYF.

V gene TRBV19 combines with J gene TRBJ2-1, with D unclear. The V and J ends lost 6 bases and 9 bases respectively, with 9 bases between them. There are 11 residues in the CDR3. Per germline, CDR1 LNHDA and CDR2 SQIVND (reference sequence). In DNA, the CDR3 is TGTGCCAGTAGCGGCCGGGCTGAGCAGTTCTTC. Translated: CASSGRAEQFF.

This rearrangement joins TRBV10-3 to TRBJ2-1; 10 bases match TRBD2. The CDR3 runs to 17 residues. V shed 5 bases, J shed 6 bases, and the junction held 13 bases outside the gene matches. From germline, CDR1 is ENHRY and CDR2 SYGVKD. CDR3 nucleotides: TGTGCCATCAGTCCCCTTTTGGCTAGCGGGAGCCCCAATGAGCAGTTCTTC. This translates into CAISPLLASGSPNEQFF.

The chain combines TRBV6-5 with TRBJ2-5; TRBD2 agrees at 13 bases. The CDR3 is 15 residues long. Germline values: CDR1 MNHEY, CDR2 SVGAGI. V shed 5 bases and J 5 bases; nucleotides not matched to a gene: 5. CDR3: CASSQLAGGRETQYF. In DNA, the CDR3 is TGTGCCAGCAGTCAACTAGCGGGGGGGCGTGAGACCCAGTACTTC.

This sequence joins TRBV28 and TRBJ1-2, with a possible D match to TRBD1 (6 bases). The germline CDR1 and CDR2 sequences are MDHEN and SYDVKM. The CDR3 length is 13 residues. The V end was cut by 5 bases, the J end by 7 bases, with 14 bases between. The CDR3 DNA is TGTGCCAGCAGTCCATCGACAGGTGGTGGCTACACCTTC. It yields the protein CASSPSTGGGYTF.

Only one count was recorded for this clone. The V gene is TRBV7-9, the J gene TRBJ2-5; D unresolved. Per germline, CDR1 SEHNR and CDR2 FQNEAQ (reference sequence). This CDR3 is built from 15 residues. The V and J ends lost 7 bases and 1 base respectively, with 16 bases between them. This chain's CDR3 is CASTDPQSGQETQYF. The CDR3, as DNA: TGTGCCAGCACCGACCCGCAGTCGGGCCAAGAGACCCAGTACTTC.

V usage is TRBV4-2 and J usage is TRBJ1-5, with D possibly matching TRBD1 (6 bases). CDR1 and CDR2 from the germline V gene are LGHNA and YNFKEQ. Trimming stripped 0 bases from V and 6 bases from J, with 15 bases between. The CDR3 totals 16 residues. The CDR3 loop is CASSQDWGQAGQPQHF. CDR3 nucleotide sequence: TGTGCCAGCAGCCAAGATTGGGGGCAGGCGGGTCAGCCCCAGCATTTT.

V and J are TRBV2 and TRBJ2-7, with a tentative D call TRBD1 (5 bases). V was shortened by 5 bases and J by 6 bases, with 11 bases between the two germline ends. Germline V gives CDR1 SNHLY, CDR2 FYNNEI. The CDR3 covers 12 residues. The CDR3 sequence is CASSLAGFEQYF. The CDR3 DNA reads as TGTGCCAGCAGTTTGGCAGGGTTCGAGCAGTACTTC. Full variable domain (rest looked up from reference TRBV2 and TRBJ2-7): EPEVTQTPSHQVTQMGQEVILRCVPISNHLYFYWYRQILGQKVEFLVSFYNNEISEKSEIFDDQFSVERPDGSNFTLKIRSTKLEDSAMYFCASSLAGFEQYFGPGTRLTVT.

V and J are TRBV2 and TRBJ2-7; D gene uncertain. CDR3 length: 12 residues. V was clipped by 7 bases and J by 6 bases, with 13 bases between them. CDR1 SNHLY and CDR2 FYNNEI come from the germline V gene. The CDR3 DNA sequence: TGTGCCAGCACGTATTGGCGAGGCGAGCAGTACTTC. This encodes CASTYWRGEQYF.

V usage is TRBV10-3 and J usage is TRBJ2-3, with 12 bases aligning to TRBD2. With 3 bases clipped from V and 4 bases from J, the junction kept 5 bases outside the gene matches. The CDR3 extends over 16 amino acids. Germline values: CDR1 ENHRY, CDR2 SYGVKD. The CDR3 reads CAISDGLAGGSDTQYF. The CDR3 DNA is TGTGCCATCAGTGACGGGCTAGCGGGGGGGTCAGATACGCAGTATTTT.

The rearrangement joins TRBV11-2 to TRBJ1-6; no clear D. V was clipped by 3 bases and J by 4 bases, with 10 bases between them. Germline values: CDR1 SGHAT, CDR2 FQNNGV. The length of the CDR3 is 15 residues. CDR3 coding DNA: TGTGCCAGCAGCTTTAGAGGGAGTTATAATTCACCCCTCCACTTT. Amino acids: CASSFRGSYNSPLHF.

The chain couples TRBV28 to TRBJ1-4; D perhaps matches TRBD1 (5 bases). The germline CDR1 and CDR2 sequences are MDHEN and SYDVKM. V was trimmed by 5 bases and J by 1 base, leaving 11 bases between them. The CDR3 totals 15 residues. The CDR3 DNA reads TGTGCCAGCAGTACAAGACAGAGAACTAATGAAAAACTGTTTTTT. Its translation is CASSTRQRTNEKLFF.

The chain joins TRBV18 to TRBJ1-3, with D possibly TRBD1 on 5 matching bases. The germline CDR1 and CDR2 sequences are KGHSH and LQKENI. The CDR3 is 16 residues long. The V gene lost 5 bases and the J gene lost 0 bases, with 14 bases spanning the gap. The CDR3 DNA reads TGTGCCAGCTCAGAAAGGCAGGGAGGCTCTGGAAACACCATATATTTT. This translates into CASSERQGGSGNTIYF. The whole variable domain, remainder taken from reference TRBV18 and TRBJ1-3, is NAGVMQNPRHLVRRRGQEARLRCSPMKGHSHVYWYRQLPEEGLKFMVYLQKENIIDESGMPKERFSAEFPKEGPSILRIQQVVRGDSAAYFCASSERQGGSGNTIYFGEGSWLTVV.

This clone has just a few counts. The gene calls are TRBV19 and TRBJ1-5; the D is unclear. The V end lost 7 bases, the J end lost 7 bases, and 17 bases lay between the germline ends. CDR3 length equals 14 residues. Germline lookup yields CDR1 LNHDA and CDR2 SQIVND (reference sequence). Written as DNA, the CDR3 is TGTGCCAGTACCTTTCGGACGGGAGGGCAGCCCCAGCATTTT. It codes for CASTFRTGGQPQHF.

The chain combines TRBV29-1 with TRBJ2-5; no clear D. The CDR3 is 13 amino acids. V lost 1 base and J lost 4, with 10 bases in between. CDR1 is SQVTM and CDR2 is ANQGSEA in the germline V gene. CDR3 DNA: TGCAGCGTTGAAGGAGGTAGGGCAGAGACCCAGTACTTC. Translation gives CSVEGGRAETQYF.

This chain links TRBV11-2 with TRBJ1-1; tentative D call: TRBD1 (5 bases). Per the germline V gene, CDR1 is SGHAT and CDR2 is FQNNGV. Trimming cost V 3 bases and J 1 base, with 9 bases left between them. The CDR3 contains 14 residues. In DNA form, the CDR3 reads TGTGCCAGCAGCTTGGACACCTCGAACACTGAAGCTTTCTTT. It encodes CASSLDTSNTEAFF.

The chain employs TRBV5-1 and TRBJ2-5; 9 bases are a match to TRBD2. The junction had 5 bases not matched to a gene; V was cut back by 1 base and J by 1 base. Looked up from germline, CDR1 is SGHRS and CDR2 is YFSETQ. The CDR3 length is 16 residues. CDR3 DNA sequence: TGCGCCAGCAGCTTGCCGGGACTAGCCGGCCAAGAGACCCAGTACTTC. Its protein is CASSLPGLAGQETQYF.

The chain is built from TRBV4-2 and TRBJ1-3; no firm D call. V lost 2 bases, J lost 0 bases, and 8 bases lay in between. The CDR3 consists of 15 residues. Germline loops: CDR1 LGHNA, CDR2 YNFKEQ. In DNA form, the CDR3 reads TGTGCCAGCAGCCAAAGTCCCGTCTCTGGAAACACCATATATTTT. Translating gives CASSQSPVSGNTIYF.

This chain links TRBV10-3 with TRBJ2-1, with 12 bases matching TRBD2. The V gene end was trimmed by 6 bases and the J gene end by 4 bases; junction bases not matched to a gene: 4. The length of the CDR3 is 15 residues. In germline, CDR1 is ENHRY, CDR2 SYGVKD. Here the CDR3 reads CAIRSTSGSYNEQFF. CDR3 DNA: TGTGCCATCAGATCGACTAGCGGGAGTTACAATGAGCAGTTCTTC.

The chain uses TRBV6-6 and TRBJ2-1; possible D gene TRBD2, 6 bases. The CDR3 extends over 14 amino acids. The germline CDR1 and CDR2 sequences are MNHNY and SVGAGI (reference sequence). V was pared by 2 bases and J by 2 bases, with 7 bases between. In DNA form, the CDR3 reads TGTGCCAGCAGTTACGGGGGGACCTACAATGAGCAGTTCTTC. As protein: CASSYGGTYNEQFF.

The CDR3: CASTNGLGEQYF. The CDR3 DNA is TGTGCCAGCACCAACGGGCTTGGCGAGCAGTACTTC. This rearrangement joins TRBV6-6 to TRBJ2-7; D remains ambiguous. The germline V and J ends were trimmed by 7 bases and 6 bases, with 13 bases remaining between them. This CDR3 region has 12 residues. From germline, CDR1 is MNHNY and CDR2 SVGAGI (reference sequence).